The 26 T cell receptor beta chains given below trace back to one sample, sequenced in a study of early T cells in non-severe SARS-CoV-2 infection. TCRdb re-called the 5' RACE reads through MiXCR, storing one row per CDR3 protein. The sample consists of 30,000 to 40,000 distinct CDR3 sequences, approximately 10% of them appearing once. The sequenced sample consisted of whole blood. These receptors were taken from an adult who was a healthcare worker with PCR-confirmed SARS-CoV-2 infection or an uninfected control (not recorded which).

The chain couples TRBV7-9 to TRBJ2-3, with 8 nucleotides matching TRBD2. This CDR3 comprises 15 residues. Germline V gene sequence: CDR1 SEHNR, CDR2 FQNEAQ (reference sequence). The V and J ends lost 11 bases and 6 bases, in that order; junction bases with no gene match: 16. The CDR3 sequence: CAGQLADGLIDTQYF. The CDR3 coding sequence is TGTGCCGGCCAACTAGCGGACGGCCTTATCGATACGCAGTATTTT.

This clonotype has ten or more counts. The J gene is TRBJ1-5, the V gene TRBV19; TRBD1 matches at 7 bases. Germline-derived CDR1 and CDR2 are LNHDA and SQIVND (reference sequence). Losses at the gene ends were 5 bases for V and 2 bases for J; bases not matched to a gene: 0. This CDR3 spans 13 amino acids. This CDR3 reads CASSGTGNQPQHF. CDR3 DNA: TGTGCCAGTAGTGGGACAGGCAATCAGCCCCAGCATTTT.

This clonotype was seen many times. CDR3: CASSLRGGSLDTQYF. The CDR3 DNA follows: TGTGCCAGCAGCTTAAGGGGGGGCAGTTTGGATACGCAGTATTTT. The gene calls are TRBV11-2 and TRBJ2-3; possibly TRBD2 for D (7 bases). The V end lost 2 bases, the J end lost 6 bases, and 15 bases lay between the germline ends. CDR1 and CDR2 (germline): SGHAT, FQNNGV. The CDR3 runs to 15 residues.

This clonotype was detected many times. The V gene is TRBV27, the J gene TRBJ1-2; D is perhaps TRBD1 (5 bases). Trimming pared 0 bases from V and 5 bases from J, leaving 10 bases between. The CDR3 extends over 14 amino acids. Germline CDR1 reads MNHEY; CDR2 reads SMNVEV (reference sequence). DNA for the CDR3: TGTGCCAGCAGTTTATCGTCGGGGGATTATGGCTACACCTTC. It codes for CASSLSSGDYGYTF.

The sample holds many counts of this clonotype. The chain combines TRBV6-5 with TRBJ1-5, with a tentative D call TRBD1 (6 bases). This CDR3 spans 13 amino acids. Trimming shortened V by 8 bases and J by 3 bases, and 11 bases separated the two germline ends. Germline CDR1 and CDR2: MNHEY and SVGAGI. This CDR3 reads CASADRPNQPQHF. The CDR3 DNA reads TGTGCCAGCGCTGACAGGCCCAATCAGCCCCAGCATTTT.

This clonotype was counted at least ten times. The chain joins TRBV5-1 to TRBJ1-6; no firm D call. This CDR3 spans 12 amino acids. CDR1 is SGHRS, CDR2 YFSETQ, per germline. V lost 4 bases to trimming and J lost 7 bases, with 6 bases between them. The CDR3 is CASSDRNSPLHF. The CDR3 DNA sequence: TGCGCCAGCAGCGATAGGAATTCACCCCTCCACTTT.

In this sample, this clonotype turned up many times. The chain employs TRBV21-1 and TRBJ1-1; the D segment call TRBD1 is taken from the table without a DNA check. TRBV21-1 is a recognized pseudogene. This CDR3 contains 17 residues. The CDR3 coding sequence is TGTGCCAGCAGCAAATCATCGCAGGGGGTGCAGAACACTGAAGCTTTCTTT. Its translation: CASSKSSQGVQNTEAFF.

This clonotype was counted only a few times. V is TRBV5-1 and J is TRBJ2-1; 9 bases fit TRBD2. The CDR3 loop spans 18 amino acids. Germline lookup yields CDR1 SGHRS and CDR2 YFSETQ. V gave up 2 bases and J gave up 7 bases; unmatched junction bases: 16. CDR3 protein: CASSFGRLAGSVGNEQFF. The CDR3, as DNA: TGCGCCAGCAGCTTTGGGCGTCTAGCGGGGTCAGTGGGTAATGAGCAGTTCTTC. Complete variable domain (other parts from reference TRBV5-1 and TRBJ2-1): KAGVTQTPRYLIKTRGQQVTLSCSPISGHRSVSWYQQTPGQGLQFLFEYFSETQRNKGNFPGRFSGRQFSNSRSEMNVSTLELGDSALYLCASSFGRLAGSVGNEQFFGPGTRLTVL.

This clonotype was recorded a few times. V gene TRBV7-8 combines with J gene TRBJ1-1, with 7 nucleotides matching TRBD1. CDR3 length equals 15 residues. V shed 5 bases, J shed 0 bases, and the junction held 6 bases outside the gene matches. The germline gives CDR1 SGHVS, CDR2 FQNEAQ. This CDR3 is CASSKGQALNTEAFF. CDR3 in DNA: TGTGCCAGCAGCAAAGGACAGGCACTGAACACTGAAGCTTTCTTT.

At least ten counts were recorded for this clonotype. The V gene is TRBV19, the J gene TRBJ1-5; TRBD1 is a possible D gene (6 bases). Germline CDR1 and CDR2: LNHDA and SQIVND (reference sequence). This CDR3 comprises 13 residues. The CDR3 reads CAGGPGAVPPQHF. The CDR3 region has the DNA TGTGCTGGGGGACCGGGGGCTGTACCGCCCCAGCATTTT.

This clonotype has only a few counts. The V and J genes are TRBV29-1 and TRBJ1-1; D perhaps matches TRBD1 (5 bases). With 3 bases removed from V and 6 bases from J, the gap between germline ends came to 8 bases. The CDR3 is 11 amino acids. Germline loops: CDR1 SQVTM, CDR2 ANQGSEA. CDR3 bases: TGCAGCGTTGACAGGGTCCCTGAAGCTTTCTTT. It encodes CSVDRVPEAFF.

In this sample, this clonotype turned up many times. The chain uses TRBV20-1 and TRBJ1-1; D is ambiguous. The V gene's germline CDR1 is DFQATT and CDR2 SNEGSKA (reference sequence). V was clipped by 2 bases and J by 1 base, with 5 bases between them. CDR3 size: 12 residues. For the CDR3, the DNA is TGCAGTGCTAGATTTGGGAACACTGAAGCTTTCTTT. It encodes CSARFGNTEAFF.

This clonotype was counted only a few times. This may stem from a read error, because a much larger clone lies one nucleotide away. The final CDR3 position lacks the conserved phenylalanine or tryptophan, pointing to a likely read error. The chain uses TRBV4-2 and TRBJ1-2; D gene unclear. Germline V lookup: CDR1 LGHNA, CDR2 YNFKEQ. The CDR3 is 15 amino acids. V lost 0 bases, J lost 2 bases, and 10 bases lay in between. The CDR3 DNA reads as TGTGCCAGCAGCCAAGACAGCGCCAAAAACTATGGCTACACCTTA. Amino acid sequence: CASSQDSAKNYGYTL.

This sequence joins TRBV4-3 and TRBJ2-5; 7 nucleotides line up with TRBD1. V was clipped by 4 bases and J by 5 bases; unmatched bases: 4. This CDR3 contains 13 residues. Germline assignment: CDR1 LGHNA and CDR2 YSLEER. CDR3 sequence reads: CASSPGQWETQYF. In DNA form, the CDR3 reads TGCGCCAGCAGCCCGGGACAGTGGGAGACCCAGTACTTC.

Only a few counts were recorded for this clonotype. V and J are TRBV20-1 and TRBJ2-1; 10 bases agree with TRBD2. V shed 4 bases and J 1 base; nucleotides not matched to a gene: 13. The CDR3 runs 18 residues. The germline V gene encodes CDR1 DFQATT and CDR2 SNEGSKA (reference sequence). The CDR3 DNA reads as TGCAGTGCTACGGGACTAGCGAGGTCTGAGGGGTCCTACAATGAGCAGTTCTTC. Amino acid sequence: CSATGLARSEGSYNEQFF.

The CDR3: CSARVVTGSGSQETQYF. DNA of the CDR3: TGCAGTGCTAGAGTAGTAACCGGTAGCGGGAGCCAAGAGACCCAGTACTTC. The V and J genes are TRBV20-1 and TRBJ2-5; 9 bases are a match to TRBD2. CDR1 is DFQATT, CDR2 SNEGSKA, per germline (reference sequence). The CDR3 consists of 17 residues. The V and J ends lost 1 base and 1 base, in that order; junction bases with no gene match: 10.

This clonotype was seen repeatedly, ten times or more. The chain uses TRBV20-1 and TRBJ2-1; 8 nucleotides align to TRBD1. The V gene's germline CDR1 is DFQATT and CDR2 SNEGSKA (reference sequence). V lost 4 bases to trimming and J lost 4 bases; unmatched junction nucleotides: 12. CDR3 length equals 16 residues. DNA for the CDR3: TGCAGTGCTACCGAGATACTGACAGGGGAGTACAATGAGCAGTTCTTC. This translates into CSATEILTGEYNEQFF.

This clonotype showed up many times. The V gene is TRBV6-2 or TRBV6-3, the J gene TRBJ2-7; D unclear. Germline CDR1 is MNHEY and CDR2 is SVGEGT. The V end was cut by 5 bases, the J end by 6 bases, with 20 bases between. The CDR3 is 15 amino acids. The chain's CDR3 is CASSDGDSQPGEQYF. CDR3 bases: TGTGCCAGCAGTGATGGAGACTCTCAGCCAGGCGAGCAGTACTTC.

The CDR3 here is CASSSFSGNSPLHF. CDR3 coding DNA: TGCGCCAGCAGCTCCTTTTCAGGGAATTCACCCCTCCACTTT. This rearrangement joins TRBV5-1 to TRBJ1-6; a weak D match, TRBD1 (5 bases). V was pared by 3 bases and J by 7 bases, with 11 bases between. This CDR3 is built from 14 residues. Looked up from germline, CDR1 is SGHRS and CDR2 is YFSETQ.

Ten or more counts support this clonotype. The V call is TRBV7-8, the J call TRBJ1-4; D is unresolved. This CDR3 region has 14 residues. V was pared by 7 bases and J by 5 bases, with 14 bases between. Germline loops: CDR1 SGHVS, CDR2 FQNEAQ. The CDR3 nucleotides are TGTGCCAGCACCCCCTACCTGAAGAATGAAAAACTGTTTTTT. Translation: CASTPYLKNEKLFF.

This clonotype was recorded at least ten times. The J gene is TRBJ2-7, the V gene TRBV5-1, with 8 nucleotides matching TRBD1. CDR3 size: 13 residues. Germline CDR1 SGHRS, CDR2 YFSETQ. Losses at the gene ends were 4 bases for V and 6 bases for J; bases not matched to a gene: 6. CDR3 protein: CASSRNTGGEQYF. In DNA form, the CDR3 reads TGCGCCAGCAGCCGAAACACAGGGGGCGAGCAGTACTTC.

This rearrangement joins TRBV7-2 to TRBJ1-2; TRBD1 matches at 7 bases. The V segment lost 10 bases and the J segment 4 bases; nucleotides outside the gene matches: 15. CDR3 size: 15 residues. In germline, CDR1 is SGHTA, CDR2 FQGNSA. The DNA for the CDR3 is TGTGCCACCCCCTCGAGGACAGGCGTGACCTATGGCTACACCTTC. Translated: CATPSRTGVTYGYTF.

This clonotype was picked up many times. This sequence joins TRBV16 and TRBJ1-4; unclear D gene. The length of the CDR3 is 14 residues. Per germline, CDR1 KGHSY and CDR2 FQNENV. V lost 1 base, J lost 3 bases, and 6 bases lay in between. CDR3 in amino acids: CASSQLWSNEKLFF. The CDR3 coding sequence is TGTGCCAGCAGCCAATTATGGTCTAATGAAAAACTGTTTTTT.

There are many counts of this clonotype. This chain links TRBV11-2 with TRBJ2-5, with D perhaps TRBD2 (5 bases). V was shortened by 3 bases and J by 1 base, with 9 bases between the two germline ends. In germline, CDR1 is SGHAT, CDR2 FQNNGV. This CDR3 is 14 amino acids long. CDR3 sequence (DNA): TGTGCCAGCAGCTTCCACGCGGGCCAAGAGACCCAGTACTTC. This sequence encodes CASSFHAGQETQYF.

There are a few counts of this clonotype. This chain connects TRBV2 to TRBJ1-6; D perhaps matches TRBD1 (6 bases). CDR3 length: 19 amino acids. Per germline, CDR1 SNHLY and CDR2 FYNNEI. Trimming removed 6 bases at V and 7 bases at J, with 28 bases between. The CDR3 coding sequence is TGTGCCAGCAGGGCCGCTTACCCATGGCGGGACAAGTTAAATTCACCCCTCCACTTT. Encoded protein: CASRAAYPWRDKLNSPLHF.

The rearrangement uses TRBV29-1 and TRBJ2-1; no clear D gene. Germline V gives CDR1 SQVTM, CDR2 ANQGSEA. The CDR3 is 10 amino acids. The ends were cut back, 4 bases at V and 8 bases at J, with 6 bases in the middle. CDR3 amino acids: CSVAVHEQFF. The CDR3, as DNA: TGCAGCGTTGCCGTCCATGAGCAGTTCTTC.